A single sample is the source of the 26 T cell receptor beta chains below, sequenced in a study of blood T cell repertoires in COVID-19. Clones were sequenced by immunoSEQ multiplex PCR, and TCRdb holds only the in-frame ones, with some missing. The sample contains 200,000 to 250,000 clones, 80% to 90% of which appear only once. Specimen: peripheral blood. The source is a middle-aged man with acute or convalescent COVID-19.

As DNA, the CDR3 is TGTGCCAGTAGTCCTAGGCGGGCCAGCGGGGCGGTGGGTGAGCAGTTCTTC. Encoded protein: CASSPRRASGAVGEQFF. The chain couples TRBV19 to TRBJ2-1, with TRBD2 matching over 7 bases. The junction had 19 bases not matched to a gene; V was cut back by 5 bases and J by 9 bases. The length of the CDR3 is 17 residues. Germline CDR1 and CDR2: LNHDA and SQIVND (reference sequence).

The chain employs TRBV29-1 and TRBJ2-5, with no clear D. Germline V gene sequence: CDR1 SQVTM, CDR2 ANQGSEA. With 2 bases removed from V and 2 bases from J, the gap between germline ends came to 6 bases. The CDR3 is 12 amino acids. The CDR3: CSVEYLQETQYF. DNA for the CDR3: TGCAGCGTTGAATACTTACAAGAGACCCAGTACTTC.

The CDR3 is CAIRPIGQAEAFF. The CDR3 DNA is TGTGCCATCAGACCTATCGGACAGGCTGAAGCTTTCTTT. This rearrangement joins TRBV10-3 to TRBJ1-1, with TRBD1 matching 7 bases. The V gene end was trimmed by 6 bases and the J gene end by 6 bases; junction bases not matched to a gene: 7. Germline V gives CDR1 ENHRY, CDR2 SYGVKD. CDR3 length equals 13 residues.

The J gene is TRBJ1-6, the V gene TRBV2; D unclear. Looked up from germline, CDR1 is SNHLY and CDR2 is FYNNEI. Trimming removed 7 bases from V and 3 bases from J, with 10 bases in between. This CDR3 region has 14 residues. This chain's CDR3 is CASNQQLYNSPLHF. CDR3 nucleotides: TGTGCCAGCAATCAACAGCTCTATAATTCACCCCTCCACTTT.

The CDR3 loop reads CASSTRDSENTGELFF. CDR3 coding DNA: TGTGCCAGCAGCACCCGGGACAGCGAAAACACCGGGGAGCTGTTTTTT. The rearrangement joins TRBV7-9 to TRBJ2-2, with TRBD1 matching over 7 bases. This CDR3 has 16 residues. Germline V CDR1 and CDR2: SEHNR, FQNEAQ (reference sequence). Unmatched junction bases numbered 8, after V lost 5 bases and J lost 2 bases.

This chain uses TRBV5-1 with TRBJ1-6; D gene ambiguous. The CDR3 loop spans 14 amino acids. Trimming removed 0 bases from V and 9 bases from J, with 10 bases in between. CDR1 and CDR2 from the germline V gene are SGHRS and YFSETQ. CDR3 DNA: TGCGCCAGCAGCTTGGCTGGGCGGGGTTCACCCCTCCACTTT. Protein product: CASSLAGRGSPLHF.

This chain connects TRBV27 to TRBJ1-6; tentatively, D is TRBD1 (5 bases). CDR1 is MNHEY and CDR2 is SMNVEV in the germline V gene (reference sequence). Trimming shortened V by 2 bases and J by 7 bases, and 6 bases separated the two germline ends. The length of the CDR3 is 13 residues. In DNA, the CDR3 is TGTGCCAGCAGTTTAAGACAGAATTCACCCCTCCACTTT. This sequence encodes CASSLRQNSPLHF.

The rearrangement joins TRBV5-6 to TRBJ1-2; D may be TRBD1 (6 bases). Germline assignment: CDR1 SGHDT and CDR2 YYEEEE. V lost 4 bases and J 4 bases, leaving 26 bases between the germline ends. The CDR3 sequence is 18 residues long. As DNA, the CDR3 is TGTGCCAGCAGCATAAGACAGGCCCTATTCTTTGACACCTATGGCTACACCTTC. Protein sequence: CASSIRQALFFDTYGYTF. The full variable domain, with the rest looked up from reference TRBV5-6 and TRBJ1-2, is DAGVTQSPTHLIKTRGQQVTLRCSPKSGHDTVSWYQQALGQGPQFIFQYYEEEERQRGNFPDRFSGHQFPNYSSELNVNALLLGDSALYLCASSIRQALFFDTYGYTFGSGTRLTVV.

The chain recombines TRBV7-2 with TRBJ1-6; D is unclear. V shed 6 bases and J shed 7 bases, with 10 bases lying between them. This CDR3 is 13 amino acids long. Germline V lookup: CDR1 SGHTA, CDR2 FQGNSA. In nucleotides, the CDR3 is TGTGCCAGCAGGTACAGTAGGAATTCACCCCTCCACTTT. Encoded protein: CASRYSRNSPLHF.

This chain joins TRBV6-1 and TRBJ1-5; D is unclear. The CDR3 has 14 residues. The germline gives CDR1 MNHNS, CDR2 SASEGT. V shed 1 base and J shed 7 bases, with 11 bases lying between them. Here the CDR3 reads CASSEVAGSQPQHF. The CDR3 bases are TGTGCCAGCAGTGAAGTGGCAGGAAGCCAGCCCCAGCATTTT.

The CDR3 DNA is TGTGCCAGCCACAAACGGGAGGGAAGAAACGAGCAGTACTTC. Translated: CASHKREGRNEQYF. V gene TRBV6-5 combines with J gene TRBJ2-7, with TRBD2 identical over 8 bases. Losses at the gene ends were 8 bases for V and 5 bases for J; bases not matched to a gene: 11. The CDR3 runs 14 residues. Germline V gene sequence: CDR1 MNHEY, CDR2 SVGAGI.

This chain connects TRBV19 to TRBJ2-2; D not resolved. The V end lost 7 bases, the J end lost 4 bases, and 13 bases lay between the germline ends. The V gene's germline CDR1 is LNHDA and CDR2 SQIVND (reference sequence). CDR3 length: 14 amino acids. CDR3 sequence reads: CASIAVLTTGELFF. CDR3 nucleotide sequence: TGTGCCAGTATAGCAGTCCTGACCACCGGGGAGCTGTTTTTT. Full variable domain (outside the CDR3, taken from reference TRBV19 and TRBJ2-2): DGGITQSPKYLFRKEGQNVTLSCEQNLNHDAMYWYRQDPGQGLRLIYYSQIVNDFQKGDIAEGYSVSREKKESFPLTVTSAQKNPTAFYLCASIAVLTTGELFFGEGSRLTVL.

V usage is TRBV18 and J usage is TRBJ1-1; the D gene is possibly TRBD1 (5 bases). The length of the CDR3 is 14 residues. V lost 5 bases, J lost 0 bases, and 10 bases lay in between. Germline CDR1 KGHSH, CDR2 LQKENI. DNA of the CDR3: TGTGCCAGCTCATTACAGGCAGTGAACACTGAAGCTTTCTTT. The encoded protein is CASSLQAVNTEAFF. The full variable domain, in which reference TRBV18 and TRBJ1-1 provide the parts outside the CDR3, is NAGVMQNPRHLVRRRGQEARLRCSPMKGHSHVYWYRQLPEEGLKFMVYLQKENIIDESGMPKERFSAEFPKEGPSILRIQQVVRGDSAAYFCASSLQAVNTEAFFGQGTRLTVV.

The gene calls are TRBV20-1 and TRBJ1-2; D not certain. This CDR3 contains 12 residues. Trimming removed 3 bases from V and 4 bases from J, with 9 bases in between. Per germline, CDR1 DFQATT and CDR2 SNEGSKA (reference sequence). CDR3 sequence: CSASAGGYGYTF. The CDR3 nucleotides are TGCAGTGCTAGTGCAGGTGGCTATGGCTACACCTTC.

This rearrangement joins TRBV29-1 to TRBJ2-5, with D possibly matching TRBD2 (6 bases). V was pared by 6 bases and J by 5 bases, with 13 bases between. Per the germline V gene, CDR1 is SQVTM and CDR2 is ANQGSEA. CDR3 length equals 12 residues. The CDR3 region has the DNA TGCAGCGTCGCAACTAGCAGGGAGACCCAGTACTTC. This gives the protein CSVATSRETQYF.

On this clone: Other nucleotide sequences from this sample produce the same CDR3. This chain uses TRBV12-3 or TRBV12-4 with TRBJ1-2; D not certain. This CDR3 region has 12 residues. The V end was cut by 1 base, the J end by 5 bases, with 5 bases between. CDR3 sequence: CASSLGQYGYTF. DNA for the CDR3: TGTGCCAGCAGTTTAGGCCAGTATGGCTACACCTTC.

As concerns this clone: This specimen includes other DNA sequences encoding the same CDR3. The V and J genes are TRBV5-1 and TRBJ1-3; the D gene is possibly TRBD1 (5 bases). There are 15 residues in the CDR3. The V and J ends lost 0 bases and 1 base respectively, with 8 bases between them. Germline CDR1 and CDR2: SGHRS and YFSETQ. The CDR3 protein is CASSLEGLSGNTIYF. CDR3 DNA: TGCGCCAGCAGCTTGGAGGGGCTTTCTGGAAACACCATATATTTT.

V usage is TRBV5-1 and J usage is TRBJ1-2; tentative D call: TRBD1 (5 bases). There are 13 residues in the CDR3. The germline gives CDR1 SGHRS, CDR2 YFSETQ. V lost 4 bases, J lost 4 bases, and 11 bases lay in between. The CDR3 DNA reads as TGCGCCAGCAGCCTAGACAGCTTCTATGGCTACACCTTC. This sequence encodes CASSLDSFYGYTF.

This chain connects TRBV6-5 to TRBJ1-6, with D possibly matching TRBD1 (6 bases). This CDR3 is built from 15 residues. The V end lost 3 bases, the J end lost 7 bases, and 13 bases lay between the germline ends. The germline V gene has CDR1 MNHEY and CDR2 SVGAGI. The DNA for the CDR3 is TGTGCCAGCAGTTATCAGGACAGCAGAAATTCACCCCTCCACTTT. Translating gives CASSYQDSRNSPLHF.

The chain recombines TRBV29-1 with TRBJ2-7; tentatively, D is TRBD1 (6 bases). Deletions cut 6 bases from V and 0 bases from J, with 9 bases between. CDR3 length equals 12 residues. Germline loops: CDR1 SQVTM, CDR2 ANQGSEA. CDR3 amino acids: CSVRDNSYEQYF. As DNA, the CDR3 is TGCAGCGTCCGGGACAACTCCTACGAGCAGTACTTC.

The chain combines TRBV6-5 with TRBJ2-3; D might be TRBD2 (6 bases). Trimming pared 7 bases from V and 0 bases from J, leaving 11 bases between. Germline V lookup: CDR1 MNHEY, CDR2 SVGAGI. The CDR3 length is 14 residues. The CDR3 region has the DNA TGTGCCAGCACACCGGGACTCAGCACAGATACGCAGTATTTT. This translates into CASTPGLSTDTQYF.

The rearrangement joins TRBV27 to TRBJ1-1, with TRBD1 as a possible D gene (6 bases). The length of the CDR3 is 14 residues. The germline gives CDR1 MNHEY, CDR2 SMNVEV (reference sequence). V dropped 5 bases and J dropped 5 bases, with 15 bases sitting between them. The CDR3 nucleotides are TGTGCCAGCAGTCGAGGGGGAATCAGGACTGAAGCTTTCTTT. Translated: CASSRGGIRTEAFF.

The gene calls are TRBV5-1 and TRBJ2-7; 7 bases map to TRBD1. The germline V gene has CDR1 SGHRS and CDR2 YFSETQ. With V trimmed by 3 bases and J by 9 bases, 15 bases remained unmatched. The CDR3 totals 15 residues. CDR3 nucleotide sequence: TGCGCCAGCAGCTCGGGACAGAGGTTCCCTCACGGGCAGTACTTC. Translated: CASSSGQRFPHGQYF.

In DNA form, the CDR3 reads TGCAGCGTTGGGGACAGGGTTGTCTCCTACAATGAGCAGTTCTTC. This translates into CSVGDRVVSYNEQFF. V gene TRBV29-1 combines with J gene TRBJ2-1, with TRBD1 matching 9 bases. Trimming cost V 4 bases and J 0 bases; bases outside gene matches: 4. The CDR3 has 15 amino acids. Germline V gives CDR1 SQVTM, CDR2 ANQGSEA.

This clone was seen only a few times. This chain links TRBV4-1 with TRBJ1-3; 8 bases are shared with TRBD1. This CDR3 has 18 residues. V shed 0 bases and J 3 bases; nucleotides not matched to a gene: 10. In germline, CDR1 is MGHRA, CDR2 YSYEKL. The CDR3 bases are TGCGCCAGCAGCCAAGAAAAAGACAGGGGTCGCGGTGGAAACACCATATATTTT. It translates to CASSQEKDRGRGGNTIYF.

The chain joins TRBV11-2 to TRBJ1-2; D perhaps matches TRBD1 (6 bases). The CDR3 spans 15 residues. V lost 5 bases and J lost 6, with 19 bases in between. Germline V gives CDR1 SGHAT, CDR2 FQNNGV. CDR3 loop: CASSLTRGARDGYTF. The CDR3 DNA is TGTGCCAGCAGCCTTACCCGGGGGGCGCGGGATGGCTACACCTTC.